The rows below give T cell receptor beta chains drawn from one sample of a study of control samples from healthy donors and cancer patients. The assay was immunoSEQ multiplex PCR, and TCRdb's table has in-frame clones only and misses some. The sample holds over 120,000 clones, about 95% seen once. Material: PBMCs. These receptors all come from a man in his fifties or sixties with colorectal cancer. The CDR3 runs from the conserved cysteine through the conserved F or W.

V gene | CDR3 protein
TRBV30 | CAGGGFTDTQYF
TRBV30 | CAWSVLSSYNSPLHF
TRBV7-9 | CASSLGFRTEKLFF
TRBV12-3/TRBV12-4 | CASRLGGDEKLFF
TRBV5-4 | CASSGGLVVQETQYF
TRBV9 | CASSVAGQGAAHEQYF
TRBV29-1 | CSVEGLMNTEAFF
TRBV18 | CASSRSNSHRLETQYF
TRBV30 | CAWTGRTAYGYTF
TRBV1 | CTSSQPDWLAVYEQYF